This T cell receptor beta chain was captured by sequencing in a study of cytomegalovirus exposure and HLA in healthy donors. V gave up 3 bases and J gave up 3 bases; unmatched junction bases: 8. The CDR3 totals 18 residues. Germline assignment: CDR1 MGHRA and CDR2 YSYEKL. The assay was immunoSEQ multiplex PCR, and TCRdb's table has in-frame clones only and misses some. Found here are about 160,000 clones, roughly nine tenths of them singletons; the top ten hold roughly 5.8%. The clonotype was recovered from a woman in her twenties or thirties in good health and CMV-seronegative. Sample: PBMCs. This chain uses TRBV4-1 with TRBJ2-3, with 14 positions matching TRBD2. CDR3 protein: CASSHGLAGGLRTDTQYF. CDR3 DNA: TGCGCCAGCAGCCACGGACTAGCGGGAGGCCTAAGAACAGATACGCAGTATTTT.